This TCR beta chain is from a study of OX40 agonist ivuxolimab in advanced cancers. Study-level information: Patients were infused with ivuxolimab every 2 weeks at 0.01 to 10 mg/kg. Broader study findings: Low levels of normalized T-cell clonal expansion also appeared in some nonresponders.

Germline V lookup: CDR1 SGHVS, CDR2 FQNEAQ. The V and J ends lost 1 base and 5 bases respectively, with 8 bases between them. The CDR3 sequence is 13 residues long. Libraries were prepared by immunoSEQ multiplex PCR; TCRdb keeps only in-frame clonotypes and omits some of them. The profile covers 75,000 to 90,000 clones, with less than 95% appearing a single time and more than 7.5% taken by the ten largest. Regarding this clone: Its antigen is as yet unknown.

The sequencing used CD4+ or CD8+ T cells sorted from blood, collected in a trial of the OX40 agonist ivuxolimab. The chain carries TRBV7-8 and TRBJ1-1; D uncertain. The sequence derives from an adult with an advanced solid tumor such as melanoma, head and neck, liver or kidney cancer. CDR3 nucleotide sequence: TGTGCCAGCAGCTTAGTACTGATGACTGAAGCTTTCTTT. It translates to CASSLVLMTEAFF.